This is a list of T cell receptor beta chains from one sample in a study of T-cell reconstitution after alpha-beta-depleted transplantation in children. MiXCR, applied by TCRdb to the PCR reads, yields one record per CDR3 protein. In the table there are a few hundred thousand distinct CDR3 sequences, 20% to 30% of which are singletons. The source material was PBMCs, sampled before TCRalphabeta/CD19-depleted stem cell transplant. The receptors come from a boy younger than two with Wiskott-Aldrich syndrome, due to receive a stem cell transplant. CDR3s include the opening cysteine and the closing phenylalanine or tryptophan.

v_gene	j_gene	CDR3aa
TRBV3-1	TRBJ2-1	CASSRVGGLNEQFF
TRBV6-5	TRBJ1-4	CASSYYKKPEGRKLFF
TRBV6-2/TRBV6-3	TRBJ2-1	CASSRPPSGRANEQFF
TRBV7-2	TRBJ1-4	CASSFKGEKLFF
TRBV3-1	TRBJ2-7	CASSQEGTTARRDYEQYF
TRBV5-1	TRBJ2-1	CASRSGTSEYNEQFF
TRBV11-2	TRBJ1-1	CASSARDSLNTEAFF
TRBV12-3/TRBV12-4	TRBJ2-7	CASSFLGRGQSEQYF
TRBV29-1	TRBJ1-2	CSARQGDYGYTF
TRBV12-3/TRBV12-4	TRBJ2-1	CASSPQGLISSNEQFF
TRBV12-3/TRBV12-4	TRBJ1-3	CASRRRQGLFSGNTIYF
TRBV2	TRBJ2-1	CASSEEGLAGYEQFF
TRBV12-3/TRBV12-4	TRBJ2-7	CASSLVPSPEQYF
TRBV10-3	TRBJ2-1	CAISGGTSFNEQFF
TRBV30	TRBJ1-4	CAWSPTNEKLFF
TRBV12-3/TRBV12-4	TRBJ2-3	CASSRGLAGARDTQYF
TRBV5-1	TRBJ1-6	CASSLDGSDSPLHF
TRBV21-1	TRBJ1-1	CASSKEGPWGTEAFF
TRBV20-1	TRBJ2-5	CSARDWGTSVGEETQYF
TRBV20-1	TRBJ2-4	CSARGSQGPIAKNIQYF
TRBV6-2/TRBV6-3	TRBJ2-2	CASSRGRRHGELFF
TRBV6-2/TRBV6-3	TRBJ1-1	CASSYPETGLNTEAFF
TRBV21-1	TRBJ2-7	CASSIEDRPYEQYF
TRBV4-1	TRBJ2-1	CASSLSMVDLNEQFF
TRBV5-1	TRBJ2-2	CASSPGLAGAVGELFF
TRBV28	TRBJ2-1	CASRNQHNEQFF
TRBV28	TRBJ2-3	CASSSLTSGRGTDTQYF
TRBV5-1	TRBJ2-7	CASSYSGRAVTYEQYF
TRBV12-3/TRBV12-4	TRBJ2-3	CASSLGDLDTQYF
TRBV7-9	TRBJ2-2	CASSLAGQSGELFF
TRBV29-1	TRBJ2-2	CSVLRGELFF
TRBV10-3	TRBJ2-1	CAISEWDSYNEQFF
TRBV5-1	TRBJ1-5	CASSLAGGTGQPQHF
TRBV5-1	TRBJ2-7	CASSLDGVEQYF
TRBV28	TRBJ2-7	CASSHWGSGRAYEQYF
TRBV27	TRBJ2-7	CASSLLADLTYEQYF
TRBV11-2	TRBJ2-2	CASSFPLAEGNTGELFF
TRBV29-1	TRBJ2-1	CSVGREGHEQFF
TRBV5-1	TRBJ2-2	CASSPGTGVTGELFF
TRBV2	TRBJ1-1	CASSTTRDTEAFF